Described below is a single T cell receptor (beta chain) sequence and its context. Its antigen is unknown. The sample is drawn from a study of a mutant IDH1 vaccine in newly diagnosed glioma. Study context: In some groups vaccination began 4-6 weeks post-radiotherapy; others received it with temozolomide.

Clones were read by immunoSEQ multiplex PCR, and TCRdb kept only the in-frame ones, dropping some. The sample gives some 29,000 clones, more than 65% of which show up once; around 6.9% is in the top ten. Time point of the sample: week 35, safety follow-up. The investigators gave 300 ug of mutant IDH1 20-mer peptide in each vaccine dose, together with topical imiquimod. Donors had new WHO grade 3 or 4 IDH1-mutant, ATRX-lost astrocytomas. V lost 4 bases to trimming and J lost 7 bases, with 1 base between them. The germline V gene has CDR1 WNHNN and CDR2 SYGVQD (reference sequence). There are 10 residues in the CDR3.

The sequencing here drew on PBMCs, taken from a glioma patient whose treatment included an IDH1 peptide vaccine. The chain uses TRBV10-1 and TRBJ2-2; D is unresolved. The sequence came from a man over 45 with glioma. Here the CDR3 DNA reads TGCGCCAGCAGTGGCGGGGAGCTGTTTTTT. It specifies CASSGGELFF.